The clone carrying this T cell receptor (beta chain) was observed a few times. CDR1 is DFQATT and CDR2 is SNEGSKA in the germline V gene (reference sequence). Trimming removed 4 bases at V and 2 bases at J, with 17 bases between. The CDR3 totals 15 residues. TCRbeta library construction was performed incorporating unique molecular identifiers. TCRdb recomputed calls from the PCR reads with MiXCR, one row per CDR3 protein. Found here are 490,000 or so distinct CDR3 sequences, roughly 10% of them singletons; the top ten hold 2%. The data derive from a study of T-cell reconstitution after alpha-beta-depleted transplantation in children.

This sample comprised PBMCs, obtained before TCRalphabeta/CD19-depleted stem cell transplant. The sequence came from a child aged 2 to 9 with inherited bone marrow failure, due to receive a stem cell transplant. The rearrangement links TRBV20-1 to TRBJ2-5, with D possibly TRBD2 on 6 matching bases. Written as DNA, the CDR3 is TGCAGTGCTATGCGGGAAGGGAGGATACAAGAGACCCAGTACTTC. Translating it yields CSAMREGRIQETQYF.